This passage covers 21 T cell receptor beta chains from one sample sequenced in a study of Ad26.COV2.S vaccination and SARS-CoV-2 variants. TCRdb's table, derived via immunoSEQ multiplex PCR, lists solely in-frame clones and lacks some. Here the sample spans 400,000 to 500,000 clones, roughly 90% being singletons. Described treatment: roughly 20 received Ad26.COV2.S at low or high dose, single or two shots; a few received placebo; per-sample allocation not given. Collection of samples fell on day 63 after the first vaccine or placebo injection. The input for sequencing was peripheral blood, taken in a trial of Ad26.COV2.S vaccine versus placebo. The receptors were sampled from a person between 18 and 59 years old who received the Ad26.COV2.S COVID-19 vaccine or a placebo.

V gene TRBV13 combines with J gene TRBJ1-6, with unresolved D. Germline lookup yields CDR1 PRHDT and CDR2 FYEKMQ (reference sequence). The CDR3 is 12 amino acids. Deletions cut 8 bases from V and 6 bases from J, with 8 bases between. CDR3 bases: TGTGCCAGCGGGCTAGGTAATTCACCCCTCCACTTT. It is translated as CASGLGNSPLHF.

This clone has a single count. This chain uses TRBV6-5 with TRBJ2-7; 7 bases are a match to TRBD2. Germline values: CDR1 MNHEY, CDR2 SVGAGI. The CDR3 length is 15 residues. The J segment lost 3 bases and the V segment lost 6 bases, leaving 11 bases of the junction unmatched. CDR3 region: CASRVAFGGGYEQYF. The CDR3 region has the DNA TGTGCCAGCAGAGTAGCTTTTGGGGGGGGCTACGAGCAGTACTTC.

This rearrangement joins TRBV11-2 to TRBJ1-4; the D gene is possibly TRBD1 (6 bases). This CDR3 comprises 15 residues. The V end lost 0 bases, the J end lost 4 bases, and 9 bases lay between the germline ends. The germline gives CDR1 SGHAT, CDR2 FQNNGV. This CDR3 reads CASSLDTGYNEKLFF. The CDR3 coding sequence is TGTGCCAGCAGCTTAGATACAGGGTATAATGAAAAACTGTTTTTT. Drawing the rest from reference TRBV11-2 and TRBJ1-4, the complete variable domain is EAGVAQSPRYKIIEKRQSVAFWCNPISGHATLYWYQQILGQGPKLLIQFQNNGVVDDSQLPKDRFSAERLKGVDSTLKIQPAKLEDSAVYLCASSLDTGYNEKLFFGSGTQLSVL.

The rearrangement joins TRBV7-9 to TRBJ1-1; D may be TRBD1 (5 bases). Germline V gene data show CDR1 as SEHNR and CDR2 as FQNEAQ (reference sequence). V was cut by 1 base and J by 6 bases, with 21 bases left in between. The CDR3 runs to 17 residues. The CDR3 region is CASSLGWGGVGLPEAFF. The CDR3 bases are TGTGCCAGCAGCTTAGGGTGGGGCGGGGTCGGTCTCCCTGAAGCTTTCTTT.

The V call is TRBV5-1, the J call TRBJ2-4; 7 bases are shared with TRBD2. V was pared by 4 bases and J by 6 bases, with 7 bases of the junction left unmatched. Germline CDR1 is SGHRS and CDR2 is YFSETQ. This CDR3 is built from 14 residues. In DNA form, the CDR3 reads TGCGCCAGCAGCATCGGACTAGTTGGAAACATTCAGTACTTC. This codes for CASSIGLVGNIQYF.

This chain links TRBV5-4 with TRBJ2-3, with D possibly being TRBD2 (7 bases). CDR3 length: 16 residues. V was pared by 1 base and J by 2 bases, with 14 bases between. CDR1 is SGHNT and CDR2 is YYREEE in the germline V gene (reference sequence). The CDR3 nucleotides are TGTGCCAGCAGCTTGTTTGGGGGGGGGCACACAGATACGCAGTATTTT. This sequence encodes CASSLFGGGHTDTQYF. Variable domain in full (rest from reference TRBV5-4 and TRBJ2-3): ETGVTQSPTHLIKTRGQQVTLRCSSQSGHNTVSWYQQALGQGPQFIFQYYREEENGRGNFPPRFSGLQFPNYSSELNVNALELDDSALYLCASSLFGGGHTDTQYFGPGTRLTVL.

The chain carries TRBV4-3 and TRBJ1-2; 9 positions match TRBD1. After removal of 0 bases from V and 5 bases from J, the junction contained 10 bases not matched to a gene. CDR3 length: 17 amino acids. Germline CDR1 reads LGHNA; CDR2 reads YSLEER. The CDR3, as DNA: TGCGCCAGCAGCCAAGATCGAGGGGACAGGGAAATATATGGCTACACCTTC. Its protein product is CASSQDRGDREIYGYTF.

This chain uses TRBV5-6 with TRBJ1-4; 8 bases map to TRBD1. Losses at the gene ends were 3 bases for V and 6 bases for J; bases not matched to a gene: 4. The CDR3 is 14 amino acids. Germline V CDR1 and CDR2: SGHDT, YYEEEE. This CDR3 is CASSSTGEHEKLFF. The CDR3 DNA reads TGTGCCAGCAGCTCGACAGGGGAGCATGAAAAACTGTTTTTT.

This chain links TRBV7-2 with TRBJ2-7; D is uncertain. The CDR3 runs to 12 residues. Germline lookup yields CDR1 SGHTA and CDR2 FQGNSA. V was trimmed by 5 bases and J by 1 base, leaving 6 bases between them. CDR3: CASSPPSYEQYF. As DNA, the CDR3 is TGTGCCAGCAGCCCACCTTCCTACGAGCAGTACTTC. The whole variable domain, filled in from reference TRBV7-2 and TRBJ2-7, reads GAGVSQSPSNKVTEKGKDVELRCDPISGHTALYWYRQSLGQGLEFLIYFQGNSAPDKSGLPSDRFSAERTGGSVSTLTIQRTQQEDSAVYLCASSPPSYEQYFGPGTRLTVT.

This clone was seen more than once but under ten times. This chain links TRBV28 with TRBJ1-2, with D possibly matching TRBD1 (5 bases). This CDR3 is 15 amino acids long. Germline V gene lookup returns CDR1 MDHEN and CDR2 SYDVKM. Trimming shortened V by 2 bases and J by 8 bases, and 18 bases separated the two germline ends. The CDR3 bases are TGTGCCAGCAGTTTAGCCCCCGGGGGGTTCGACGGCTACACCTTC. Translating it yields CASSLAPGGFDGYTF.

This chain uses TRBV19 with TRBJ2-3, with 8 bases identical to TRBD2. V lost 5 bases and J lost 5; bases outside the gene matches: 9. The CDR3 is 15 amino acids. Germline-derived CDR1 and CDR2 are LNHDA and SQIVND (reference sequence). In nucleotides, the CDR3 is TGTGCCAGTAGTCTTGGACTAGCTAATCTAGATACGCAGTATTTT. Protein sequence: CASSLGLANLDTQYF.

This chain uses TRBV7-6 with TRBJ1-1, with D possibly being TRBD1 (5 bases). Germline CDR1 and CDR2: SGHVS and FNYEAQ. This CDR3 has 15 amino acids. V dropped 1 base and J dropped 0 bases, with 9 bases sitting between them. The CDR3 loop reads CASSLGGPLNTEAFF. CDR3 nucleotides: TGTGCCAGCAGCTTAGGGGGCCCGCTGAACACTGAAGCTTTCTTT.

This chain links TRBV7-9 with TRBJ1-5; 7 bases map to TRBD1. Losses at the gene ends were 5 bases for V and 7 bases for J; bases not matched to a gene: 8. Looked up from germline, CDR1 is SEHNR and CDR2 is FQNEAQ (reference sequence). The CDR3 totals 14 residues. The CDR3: CASSRQGEGQPQHF. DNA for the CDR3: TGTGCCAGCAGCCGACAGGGAGAGGGCCAGCCCCAGCATTTT.

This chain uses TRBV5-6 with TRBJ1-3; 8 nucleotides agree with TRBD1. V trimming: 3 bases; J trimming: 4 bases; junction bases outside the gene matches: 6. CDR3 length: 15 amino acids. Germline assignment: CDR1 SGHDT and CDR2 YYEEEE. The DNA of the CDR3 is TGTGCCAGCAGCTCGGAGACAGGGGCCGGAAACACCATATATTTT. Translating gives CASSSETGAGNTIYF.

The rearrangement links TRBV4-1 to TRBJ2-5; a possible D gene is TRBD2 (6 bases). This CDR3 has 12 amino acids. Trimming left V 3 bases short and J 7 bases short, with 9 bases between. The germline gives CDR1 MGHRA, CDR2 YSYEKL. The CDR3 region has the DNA TGCGCCAGCAGCCATCCCGGGGGGACCCAGTACTTC. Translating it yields CASSHPGGTQYF.

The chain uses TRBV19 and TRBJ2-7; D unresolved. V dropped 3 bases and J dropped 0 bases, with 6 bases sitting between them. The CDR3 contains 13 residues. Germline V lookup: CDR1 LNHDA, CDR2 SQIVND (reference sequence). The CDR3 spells CASSIGNSYEQYF. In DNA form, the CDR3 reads TGTGCCAGTAGTATCGGCAACTCCTACGAGCAGTACTTC.

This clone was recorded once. The CDR3 protein is CASSIGTGAGNTIYF. The CDR3 DNA reads as TGTGCCAGTAGTATCGGGACAGGGGCCGGAAACACCATATATTTT. This chain joins TRBV19 and TRBJ1-3, with 10 bases lining up with TRBD1. The V and J ends lost 3 bases and 4 bases, in that order; junction bases with no gene match: 3. CDR3 size: 15 residues. Germline V gene data show CDR1 as LNHDA and CDR2 as SQIVND (reference sequence).

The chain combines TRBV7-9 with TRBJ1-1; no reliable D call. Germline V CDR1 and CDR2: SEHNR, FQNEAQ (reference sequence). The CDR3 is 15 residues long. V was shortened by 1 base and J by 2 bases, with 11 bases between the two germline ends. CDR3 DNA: TGTGCCAGCAGCTTAGAGGCAGCAGGCAACACTGAAGCTTTCTTT. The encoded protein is CASSLEAAGNTEAFF.

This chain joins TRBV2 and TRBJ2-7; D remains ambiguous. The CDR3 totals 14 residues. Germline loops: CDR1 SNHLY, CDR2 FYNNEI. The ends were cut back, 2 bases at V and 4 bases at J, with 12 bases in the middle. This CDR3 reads CASSEKGPLYEQYF. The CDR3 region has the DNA TGTGCCAGCAGTGAAAAGGGTCCCCTATACGAGCAGTACTTC.

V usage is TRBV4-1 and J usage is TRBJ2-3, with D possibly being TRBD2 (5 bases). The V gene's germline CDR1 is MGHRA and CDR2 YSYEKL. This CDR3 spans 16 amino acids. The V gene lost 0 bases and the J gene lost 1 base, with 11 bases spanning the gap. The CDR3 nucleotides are TGCGCCAGCAGCCAAGATTTAGCGCGGGGCACAGATACGCAGTATTTT. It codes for CASSQDLARGTDTQYF.

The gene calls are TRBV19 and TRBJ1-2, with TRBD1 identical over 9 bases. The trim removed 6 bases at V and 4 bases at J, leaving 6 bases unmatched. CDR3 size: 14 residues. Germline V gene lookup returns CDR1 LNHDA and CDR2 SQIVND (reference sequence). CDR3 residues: CASSLDRGSYGYTF. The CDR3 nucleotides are TGTGCCAGTAGCCTCGACAGGGGGTCCTATGGCTACACCTTC. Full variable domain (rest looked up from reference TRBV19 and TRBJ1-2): DGGITQSPKYLFRKEGQNVTLSCEQNLNHDAMYWYRQDPGQGLRLIYYSQIVNDFQKGDIAEGYSVSREKKESFPLTVTSAQKNPTAFYLCASSLDRGSYGYTFGSGTRLTVV.